This TCR beta chain was recorded in a study of control samples from healthy donors and cancer patients. The CDR3 runs to 13 residues. Germline CDR1 KGHSH, CDR2 LQKENI. V dropped 3 bases and J dropped 11 bases, with 16 bases sitting between them. Sequencing was performed with immunoSEQ multiplex PCR; in TCRdb, only in-frame clones are kept and a portion is missing. Here the sample spans tens of thousands of clones, roughly 90% being singletons. Material: PBMCs. The receptor's source is a man between 60 and 75 years old with head and neck cancer. The chain carries TRBV18 and TRBJ1-1; no reliable D call. The CDR3 here is CASSPPDRSSAFF. The CDR3 bases are TGTGCCAGCTCACCGCCGGACCGGTCGTCGGCTTTCTTT.